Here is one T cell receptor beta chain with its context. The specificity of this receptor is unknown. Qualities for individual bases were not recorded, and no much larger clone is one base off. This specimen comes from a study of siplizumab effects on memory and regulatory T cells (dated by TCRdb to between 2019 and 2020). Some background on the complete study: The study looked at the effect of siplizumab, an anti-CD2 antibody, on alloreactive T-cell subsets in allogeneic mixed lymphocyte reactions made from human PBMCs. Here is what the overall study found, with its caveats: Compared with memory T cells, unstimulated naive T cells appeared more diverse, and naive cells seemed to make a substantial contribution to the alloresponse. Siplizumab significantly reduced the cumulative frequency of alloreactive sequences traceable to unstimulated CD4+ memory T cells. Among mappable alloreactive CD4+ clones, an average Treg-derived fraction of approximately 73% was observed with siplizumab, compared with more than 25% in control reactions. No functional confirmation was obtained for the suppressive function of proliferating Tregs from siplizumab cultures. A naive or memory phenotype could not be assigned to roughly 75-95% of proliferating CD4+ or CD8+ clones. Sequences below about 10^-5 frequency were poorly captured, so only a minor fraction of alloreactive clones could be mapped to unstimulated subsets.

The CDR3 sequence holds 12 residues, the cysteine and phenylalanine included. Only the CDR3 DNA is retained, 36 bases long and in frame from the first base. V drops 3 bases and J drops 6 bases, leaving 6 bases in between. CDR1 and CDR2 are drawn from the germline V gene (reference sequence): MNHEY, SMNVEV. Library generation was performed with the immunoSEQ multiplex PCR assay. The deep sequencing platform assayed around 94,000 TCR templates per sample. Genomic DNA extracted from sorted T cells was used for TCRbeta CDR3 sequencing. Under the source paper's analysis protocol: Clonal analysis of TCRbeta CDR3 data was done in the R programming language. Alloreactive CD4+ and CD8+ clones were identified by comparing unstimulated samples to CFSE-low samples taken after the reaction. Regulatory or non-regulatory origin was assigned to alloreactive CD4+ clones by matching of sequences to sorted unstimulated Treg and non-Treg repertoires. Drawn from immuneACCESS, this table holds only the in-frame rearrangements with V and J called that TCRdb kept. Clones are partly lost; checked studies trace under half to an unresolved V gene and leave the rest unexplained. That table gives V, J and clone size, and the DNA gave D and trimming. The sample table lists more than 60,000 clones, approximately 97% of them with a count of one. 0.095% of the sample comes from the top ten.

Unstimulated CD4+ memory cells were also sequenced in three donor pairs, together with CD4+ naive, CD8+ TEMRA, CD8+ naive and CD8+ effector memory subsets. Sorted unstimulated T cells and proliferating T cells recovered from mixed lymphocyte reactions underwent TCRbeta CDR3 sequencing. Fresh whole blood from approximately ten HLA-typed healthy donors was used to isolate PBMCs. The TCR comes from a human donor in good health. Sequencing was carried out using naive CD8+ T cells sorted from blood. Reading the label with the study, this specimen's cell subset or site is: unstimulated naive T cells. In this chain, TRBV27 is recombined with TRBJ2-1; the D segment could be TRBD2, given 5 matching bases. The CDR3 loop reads CASSLGVNEQFF. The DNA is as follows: TGTGCCAGCAGTTTGGGAGTCAATGAGCAGTTCTTC.